This TCR beta chain was sequenced in a study of Ad26.COV2.S vaccination and SARS-CoV-2 variants. At the level of the study: Participants got Ad26.COV2.S intramuscularly, once or twice 56 days apart.

The treatment here: 19 received Ad26.COV2.S at low or high dose, single or two shots; roughly 5 received placebo; per-sample allocation not given. Following the first vaccine or placebo injection, samples were taken on day 63. Donor was an adult aged 18-55 years in Boston. Measured with immunoSEQ multiplex PCR; TCRdb has only the in-frame clones, and not every one. This table has about 480,000 clones, around 88% appearing once. The CDR3 spans 14 residues. The J segment lost 1 base and the V segment lost 5 bases, leaving 4 bases of the junction unmatched. Germline CDR1 and CDR2: MDHEN and SYDVKM. The sample in question was peripheral blood, obtained in a trial of Ad26.COV2.S vaccine versus placebo. This receptor was identified in a person aged 18 to 65 who received the Ad26.COV2.S COVID-19 vaccine or a placebo. The chain couples TRBV28 to TRBJ1-1; 7 bases line up with TRBD1. The CDR3 here is CASSHGTANTEAFF. The CDR3 coding sequence is TGTGCCAGCAGTCACGGGACAGCGAACACTGAAGCTTTCTTT.